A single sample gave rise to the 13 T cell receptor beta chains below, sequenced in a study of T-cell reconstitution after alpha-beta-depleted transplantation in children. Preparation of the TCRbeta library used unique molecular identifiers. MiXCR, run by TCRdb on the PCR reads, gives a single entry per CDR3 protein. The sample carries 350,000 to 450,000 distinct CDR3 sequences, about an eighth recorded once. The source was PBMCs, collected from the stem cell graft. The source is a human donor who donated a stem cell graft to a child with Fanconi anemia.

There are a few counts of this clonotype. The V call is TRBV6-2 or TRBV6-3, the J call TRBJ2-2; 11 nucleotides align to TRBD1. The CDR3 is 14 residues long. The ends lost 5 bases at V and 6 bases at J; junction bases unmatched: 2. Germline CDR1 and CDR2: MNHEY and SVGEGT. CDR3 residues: CASSRTGGSGELFF. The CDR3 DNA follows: TGTGCCAGCAGTAGGACAGGGGGCTCCGGGGAGCTGTTTTTT.

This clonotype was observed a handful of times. The CDR3 DNA is TGCGCCAGCAGCGAAGAGGGACAGGGCGGTGGCTACACCTTC. This sequence encodes CASSEEGQGGGYTF. The V and J genes are TRBV5-1 and TRBJ1-2, with 9 nucleotides matching TRBD1. J was trimmed by 7 bases and V by 4 bases; bases with no gene match: 8. The CDR3 is made up of 14 amino acids. Germline CDR1 SGHRS, CDR2 YFSETQ.

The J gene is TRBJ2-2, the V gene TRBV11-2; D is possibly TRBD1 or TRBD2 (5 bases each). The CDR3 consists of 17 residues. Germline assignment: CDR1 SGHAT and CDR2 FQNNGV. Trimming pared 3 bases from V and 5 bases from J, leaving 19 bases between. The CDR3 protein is CASSFLGWGSLTGELFF. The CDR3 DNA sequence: TGTGCCAGCAGCTTTTTGGGGTGGGGGAGCCTGACCGGGGAGCTGTTTTTT. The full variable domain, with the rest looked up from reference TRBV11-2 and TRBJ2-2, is EAGVAQSPRYKIIEKRQSVAFWCNPISGHATLYWYQQILGQGPKLLIQFQNNGVVDDSQLPKDRFSAERLKGVDSTLKIQPAKLEDSAVYLCASSFLGWGSLTGELFFGEGSRLTVL.

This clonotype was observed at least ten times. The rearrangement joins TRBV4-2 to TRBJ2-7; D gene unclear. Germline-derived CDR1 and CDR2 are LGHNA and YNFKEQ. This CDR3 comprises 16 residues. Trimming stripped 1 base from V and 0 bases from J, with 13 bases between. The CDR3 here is CASSQVVSRSSYEQYF. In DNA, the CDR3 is TGTGCCAGCAGCCAAGTAGTATCGCGGAGCTCCTACGAGCAGTACTTC.

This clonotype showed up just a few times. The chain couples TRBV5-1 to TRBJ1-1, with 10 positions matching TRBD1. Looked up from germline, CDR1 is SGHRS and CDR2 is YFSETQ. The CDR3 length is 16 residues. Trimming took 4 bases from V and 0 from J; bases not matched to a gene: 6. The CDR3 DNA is TGCGCCAGCAGCCCCGGGACAGGGGCGATGAACACTGAAGCTTTCTTT. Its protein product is CASSPGTGAMNTEAFF.

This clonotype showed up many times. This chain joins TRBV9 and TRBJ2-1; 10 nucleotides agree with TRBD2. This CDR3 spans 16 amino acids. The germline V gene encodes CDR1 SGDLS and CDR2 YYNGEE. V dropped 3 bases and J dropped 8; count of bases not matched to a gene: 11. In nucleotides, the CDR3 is TGTGCCAGCAGCGGCACCGGGACTAGCGAGCGGGATGAGCAGTTCTTC. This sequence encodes CASSGTGTSERDEQFF. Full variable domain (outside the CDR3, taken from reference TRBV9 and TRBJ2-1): DSGVTQTPKHLITATGQRVTLRCSPRSGDLSVYWYQQSLDQGLQFLIQYYNGEERAKGNILERFSAQQFPDLHSELNLSSLELGDSALYFCASSGTGTSERDEQFFGPGTRLTVL.

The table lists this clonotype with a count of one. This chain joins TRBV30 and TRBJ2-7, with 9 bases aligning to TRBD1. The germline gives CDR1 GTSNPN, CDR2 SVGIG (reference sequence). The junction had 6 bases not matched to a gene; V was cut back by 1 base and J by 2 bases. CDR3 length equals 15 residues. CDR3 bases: TGTGCCTGGAGTGCACAGAGACAGGGGGCCTACGAGCAGTACTTC. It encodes CAWSAQRQGAYEQYF.

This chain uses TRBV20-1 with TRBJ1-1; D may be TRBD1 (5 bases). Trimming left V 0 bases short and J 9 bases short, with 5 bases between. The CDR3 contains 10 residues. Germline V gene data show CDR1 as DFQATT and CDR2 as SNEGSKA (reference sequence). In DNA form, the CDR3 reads TGCAGTGCTAGAGAGGGACAAGCTTTCTTT. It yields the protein CSAREGQAFF.

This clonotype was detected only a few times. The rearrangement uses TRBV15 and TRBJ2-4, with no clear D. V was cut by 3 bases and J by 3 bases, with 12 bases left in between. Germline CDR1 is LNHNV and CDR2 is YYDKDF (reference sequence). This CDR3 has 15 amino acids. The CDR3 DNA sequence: TGTGCCACCAGCAGGATTCTGGGGAACAAAAACATTCAGTACTTC. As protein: CATSRILGNKNIQYF.

CDR3 in amino acids: CASSPYWTGSSGNTIYF. The CDR3 DNA follows: TGTGCCAGCAGCCCATATTGGACAGGGAGCTCTGGAAACACCATATATTTT. The chain uses TRBV9 and TRBJ1-3, with TRBD1 matching over 8 bases. The germline gives CDR1 SGDLS, CDR2 YYNGEE. CDR3 length: 17 residues. V shed 4 bases, J shed 0 bases, and the junction held 9 bases outside the gene matches.

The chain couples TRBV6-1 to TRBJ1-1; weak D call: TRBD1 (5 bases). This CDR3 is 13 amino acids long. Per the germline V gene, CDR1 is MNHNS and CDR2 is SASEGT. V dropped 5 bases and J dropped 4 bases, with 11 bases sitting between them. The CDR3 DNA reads TGTGCCAGCAGTACCACAGGTTCCACTGAAGCTTTCTTT. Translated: CASSTTGSTEAFF.

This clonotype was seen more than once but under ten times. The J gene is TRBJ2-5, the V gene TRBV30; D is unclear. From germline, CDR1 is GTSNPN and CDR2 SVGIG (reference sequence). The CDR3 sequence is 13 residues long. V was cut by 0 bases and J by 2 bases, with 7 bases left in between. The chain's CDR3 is CAWSVHLQETQYF. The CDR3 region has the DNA TGTGCCTGGAGTGTACACCTACAAGAGACCCAGTACTTC.

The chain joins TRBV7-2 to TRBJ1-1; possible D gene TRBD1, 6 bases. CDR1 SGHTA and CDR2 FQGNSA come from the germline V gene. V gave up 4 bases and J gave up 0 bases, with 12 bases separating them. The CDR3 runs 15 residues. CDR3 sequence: CASSSPGTLNTEAFF. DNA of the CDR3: TGTGCCAGCAGCTCCCCCGGGACACTGAACACTGAAGCTTTCTTT.